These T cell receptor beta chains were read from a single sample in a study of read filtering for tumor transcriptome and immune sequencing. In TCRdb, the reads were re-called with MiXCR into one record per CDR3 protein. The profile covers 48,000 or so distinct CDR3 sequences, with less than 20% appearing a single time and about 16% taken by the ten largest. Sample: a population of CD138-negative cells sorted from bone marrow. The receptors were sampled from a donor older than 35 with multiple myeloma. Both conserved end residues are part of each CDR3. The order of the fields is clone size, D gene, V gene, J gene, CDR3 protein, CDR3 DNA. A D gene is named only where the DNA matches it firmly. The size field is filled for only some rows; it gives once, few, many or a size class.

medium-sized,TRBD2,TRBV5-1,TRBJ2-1,CASRTSGTNNEQFF,TGCGCCTCCCGGACTAGCGGGACTAACAATGAGCAGTTCTTC
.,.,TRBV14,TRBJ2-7,CASSQILDHEQYF,TGTGCCAGCAGCCAGATCCTTGACCACGAGCAGTACTTC
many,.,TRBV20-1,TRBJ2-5,CSARSGRNQETQYF,TGCAGTGCTAGATCGGGACGGAACCAAGAGACCCAGTACTTC
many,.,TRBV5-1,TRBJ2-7,CASSLVGGDPSYEQYF,TGCGCCAGCAGCTTGGTCGGCGGGGACCCTTCCTACGAGCAGTACTTC
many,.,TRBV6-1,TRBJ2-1,CASSESGARSGEQFF,TGTGCCAGCAGTGAATCAGGGGCTCGGAGCGGGGAGCAGTTCTTC
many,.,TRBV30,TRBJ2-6,CAWSTRTWEDSGANVLTF,TGTGCCTGGAGTACCCGGACATGGGAAGACTCTGGGGCCAACGTCCTGACTTTC
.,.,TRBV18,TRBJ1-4,CASSGDRERLFF,TGTGCCAGCTCAGGTGATCGTGAAAGACTGTTTTTT
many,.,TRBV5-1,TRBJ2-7,CASSVPRVGSGEQYF,TGCGCCAGCAGCGTGCCCAGGGTTGGGTCCGGCGAGCAGTACTTC
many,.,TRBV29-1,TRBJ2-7,CSVEDHRSRGEQYF,TGCAGCGTTGAAGATCATCGCTCGAGGGGCGAGCAGTACTTC
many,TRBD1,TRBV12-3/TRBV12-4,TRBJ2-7,CASSSGTGEYEQYF,TGTGCCAGCAGTTCCGGGACAGGGGAGTACGAGCAGTACTTC
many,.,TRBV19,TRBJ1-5,CASSFVAQPQHF,TGTGCCAGTAGTTTCGTAGCTCAGCCCCAGCATTTT
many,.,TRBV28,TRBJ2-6,CASSLSAFPGANVLTF,TGTGCCAGCAGTTTATCCGCGTTTCCCGGGGCCAACGTCCTGACTTTC
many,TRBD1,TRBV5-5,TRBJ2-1,CASSLQGAYNEQFF,TGTGCCAGCAGCTTACAGGGGGCATACAATGAGCAGTTCTTC
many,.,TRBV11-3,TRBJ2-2,CASSLGAGTTGELFF,TGTGCCAGCAGCTTAGGGGCAGGAACCACCGGGGAGCTGTTTTTT
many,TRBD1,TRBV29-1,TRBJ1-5,CSVALTGNQPQHF,TGCAGCGTTGCTTTGACAGGGAATCAGCCCCAGCATTTT
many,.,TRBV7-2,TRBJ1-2,CASSLRYGYTF,TGTGCCAGCAGCTTACGCTATGGCTACACCTTC
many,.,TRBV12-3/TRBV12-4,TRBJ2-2,CASRTTGQNTGELFF,TGTGCCAGCAGGACGACGGGACAGAACACCGGGGAGCTGTTTTTT
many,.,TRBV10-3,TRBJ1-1,CAISDPGANTEAFF,TGTGCCATCAGTGATCCAGGGGCGAACACTGAAGCTTTCTTT
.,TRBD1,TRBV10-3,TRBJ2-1,CAISEGTGAYNEEFF,TGTGCCATCAGTGAGGGAACAGGGGCTTACAATGAGGAGTTCTTC
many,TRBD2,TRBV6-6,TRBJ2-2,CASSYSLAGPKSTGELFF,TGTGCCAGCAGTTACTCCCTAGCGGGCCCCAAGTCGACCGGGGAGCTGTTTTTT
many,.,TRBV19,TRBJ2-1,CASSIYQGNLNEQFF,TGTGCCAGTAGTATTTACCAGGGGAATCTCAATGAGCAGTTCTTC
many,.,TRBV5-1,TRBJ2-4,CASGLAVAKNIQYF,TGCGCCAGCGGCTTGGCAGTAGCCAAAAACATTCAGTACTTC
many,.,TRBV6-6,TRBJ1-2,CASKRGSYGYTF,TGTGCCAGCAAAAGGGGGAGCTATGGCTACACCTTC
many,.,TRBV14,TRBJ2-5,CASSQDLPQGGETQYF,TGTGCCAGCAGCCAAGATCTTCCCCAGGGAGGAGAGACCCAGTACTTC
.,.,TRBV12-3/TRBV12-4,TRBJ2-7,CASSLATFQGHEQYF,TGTGCCAGCAGTTTAGCGACTTTTCAGGGACACGAGCAGTACTTC
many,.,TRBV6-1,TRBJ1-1,CASRLGKEAEAFF,TGTGCCAGCCGCTTGGGGAAAGAGGCTGAAGCTTTCTTT
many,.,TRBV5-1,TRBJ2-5,CASSLIGGEEETQYF,TGCGCCAGCAGCTTGATTGGAGGGGAAGAAGAGACCCAGTACTTC
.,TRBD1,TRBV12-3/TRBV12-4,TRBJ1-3,CASSFRQGSGNTIYF,TGTGCCAGCAGTTTCCGACAGGGCTCTGGAAACACCATATATTTT
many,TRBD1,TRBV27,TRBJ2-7,CASSLSTGTHEQYF,TGTGCCAGCAGTTTATCGACAGGGACCCACGAGCAGTACTTC
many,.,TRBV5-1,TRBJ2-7,CASQSGTSSYEQYF,TGCGCCAGTCAGAGCGGGACAAGCTCCTACGAGCAGTACTTC
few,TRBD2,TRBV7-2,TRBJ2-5,CASSLGGSLETQYF,TGTGCCAGCAGCTTAGGCGGGAGTTTGGAGACCCAGTACTTC
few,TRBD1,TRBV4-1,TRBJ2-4,CASSQEKANRGYVSIQYF,TGCGCCAGCAGCCAAGAAAAAGCTAACAGGGGATATGTAAGCATTCAGTACTTC
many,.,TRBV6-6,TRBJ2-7,CASSPFYEQYF,TGTGCCAGCAGTCCCTTCTACGAGCAGTACTTC
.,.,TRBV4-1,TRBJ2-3,CASSQVLATSTDTQYF,TGCGCCAGCAGCCAAGTGCTAGCGACTAGCACAGATACGCAGTATTTT
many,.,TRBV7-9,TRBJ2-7,CASSQQGYEQYF,TGTGCCAGCAGCCAACAGGGCTACGAGCAGTACTTC
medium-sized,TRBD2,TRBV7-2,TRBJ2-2,CASSKEAGSAGELFF,TGTGCCAGCAGTAAAGAAGCGGGATCAGCCGGGGAGCTGTTTTTT
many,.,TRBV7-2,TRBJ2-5,CASSLLWGRETQYF,TGTGCCAGCAGCCTCCTGTGGGGGAGGGAGACCCAGTACTTC
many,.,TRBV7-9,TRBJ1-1,CASSPVQGGTEAFF,TGTGCCAGCAGCCCAGTACAGGGAGGCACTGAAGCTTTCTTT
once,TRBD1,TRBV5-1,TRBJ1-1,CASGRTGVEEAEAFF,TGCGCCAGCGGCCGGACAGGGGTTGAAGAGGCTGAAGCTTTCTTT
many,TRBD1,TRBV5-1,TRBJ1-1,CASSSGQGALNTEAFF,TGCGCCAGCAGTTCCGGACAGGGGGCCTTGAACACTGAAGCTTTCTTT
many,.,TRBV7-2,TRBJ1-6,CASSSTGGGAALHF,TGTGCCAGCAGCTCGACCGGGGGGGGCGCTGCACTCCACTTT
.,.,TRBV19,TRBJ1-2,CASTETASHGYTF,TGTGCCAGTACCGAGACAGCATCCCATGGCTACACCTTC
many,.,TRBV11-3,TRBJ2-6,CASSLVLSGANVLTF,TGTGCCAGCAGCTTAGTACTCTCTGGGGCCAACGTCCTGACTTTC